These 30 T cell receptor beta chains were all obtained from the same sample, sequenced in a study of T cells in Graves' hyperthyroidism and ophthalmopathy. Amplification yielded TCR beta CDR3 regions, with RNA transcripts as the source. HTBI primers were the set used in a first-round RT-PCR of the TCR CDR3. TCRdb re-derived calls from the multiplex PCR reads in MiXCR, one entry per CDR3 protein. This sample has a few hundred thousand distinct CDR3 sequences, with over 15% found just once. The sample was blood. Every receptor here comes from a woman aged 55-69 years with Graves' ophthalmopathy.

The genes are TRBV7-2 and TRBJ1-2, with a weak D call TRBD1 (5 bases). The CDR3 runs to 14 residues. Trimming shortened V by 1 base and J by 5 bases, and 11 bases separated the two germline ends. CDR1 and CDR2 (germline): SGHTA, FQGNSA. The CDR3 coding sequence is TGTGCCAGCAGCTTAGGGAGACAGATATATGGCTACACCTTC. This sequence encodes CASSLGRQIYGYTF.

This clonotype was detected many times. The genes are TRBV28 and TRBJ2-1; 9 nucleotides line up with TRBD2. Germline assignment: CDR1 MDHEN and CDR2 SYDVKM. The CDR3 has 14 residues. V lost 0 bases to trimming and J lost 8 bases; unmatched junction nucleotides: 2. CDR3 residues: CASSLWVAGDEQFF. DNA of the CDR3: TGTGCCAGCAGTTTATGGGTAGCGGGAGATGAGCAGTTCTTC.

CDR3 sequence reads: CASSDPQGGGGYGYTF. The CDR3 bases are TGTGCCAGCAGTGACCCTCAAGGGGGGGGCGGCTATGGCTACACCTTC. The chain has TRBV25-1 and TRBJ1-2; TRBD1 might be the D (6 bases). This CDR3 is 16 amino acids long. Germline V CDR1 and CDR2: MGHDK, SYGVNS. Trimming pared 3 bases from V and 4 bases from J, leaving 18 bases between.

The chain joins TRBV19 to TRBJ2-5, with D unresolved. Trimming left V 5 bases short and J 1 base short, with 8 bases between. This CDR3 contains 13 residues. The germline V gene encodes CDR1 LNHDA and CDR2 SQIVND (reference sequence). The CDR3 DNA reads as TGTGCCAGTAGTGATTACAGCCAAGAGACCCAGTACTTC. Translation gives CASSDYSQETQYF.

The chain links TRBV6-5 to TRBJ2-1, with no clear D. The V and J ends lost 3 bases and 4 bases respectively, with 10 bases between them. The CDR3 length is 14 residues. The V gene's germline CDR1 is MNHEY and CDR2 SVGAGI. CDR3 protein: CASSYKGGYNEQFF. Written as DNA, the CDR3 is TGTGCCAGCAGTTATAAGGGCGGATACAATGAGCAGTTCTTC.

The rearrangement joins TRBV13 to TRBJ2-5; TRBD2 aligns across 10 bases. Trimming at V came to 5 bases and at J to 4 bases, leaving 10 bases not matched to a gene. Germline values: CDR1 PRHDT, CDR2 FYEKMQ (reference sequence). The CDR3 is 16 amino acids. The DNA of the CDR3 is TGTGCCAGCAGCCAAACTAGCGGGACTAACCTAGAGACCCAGTACTTC. It encodes CASSQTSGTNLETQYF. Filled out from reference TRBV13 and TRBJ2-5, the complete variable domain reads AAGVIQSPRHLIKEKRETATLKCYPIPRHDTVYWYQQGPGQDPQFLISFYEKMQSDKGSIPDRFSAQQFSDYHSELNMSSLELGDSALYFCASSQTSGTNLETQYFGPGTRLLVL.

This clonotype has a count of ten or more. The chain employs TRBV20-1 and TRBJ1-1, with unresolved D. CDR1 DFQATT and CDR2 SNEGSKA come from the germline V gene (reference sequence). V was clipped by 0 bases and J by 1 base, with 9 bases between them. The CDR3 length is 14 residues. DNA for the CDR3: TGCAGTGCTAGAGATCCTAAGAAGAACACTGAAGCTTTCTTT. Its protein is CSARDPKKNTEAFF.

In this sample, this clonotype turned up a few times. The rearrangement uses TRBV6-1 and TRBJ2-4, with 8 bases aligning to TRBD2. Unmatched junction bases numbered 10, after V lost 7 bases and J lost 5 bases. CDR3 length: 15 amino acids. Germline assignment: CDR1 MNHNS and CDR2 SASEGT. Here the CDR3 DNA reads TGTGCCAGCAACAATAGACAAGCGGGGGAAAACATTCAGTACTTC. Translating it yields CASNNRQAGENIQYF.

This rearrangement joins TRBV6-5 to TRBJ1-5; D unclear. Trimming took 3 bases from V and 6 from J, leaving 9 bases between them. This CDR3 has 13 amino acids. Per germline, CDR1 MNHEY and CDR2 SVGAGI. In DNA form, the CDR3 reads TGTGCCAGCAGTTATAATACCGGTCAGCCCCAGCATTTT. Residues: CASSYNTGQPQHF.

This clonotype was detected only a few times. An end of the junction differs from the germline gene, which may be a read error. V gene TRBV7-7 combines with J gene TRBJ2-5; D possibly corresponds to TRBD1 (5 bases). The CDR3 extends over 14 amino acids. Germline assignment: CDR1 SSHAT and CDR2 FNYEAQ (reference sequence). The CDR3 DNA sequence: TGTGCTAGCAGCCTACAGGTGATTCAAGAGACCCAGTACTTC. It is translated as CASSLQVIQETQYF.

This clonotype was picked up a small number of times. This CDR3 is CASSLAGGTNEQFF. The CDR3 bases are TGCGCCAGCTCTCTAGCGGGAGGAACCAATGAGCAGTTCTTC. This sequence joins TRBV4-1 and TRBJ2-1; 11 bases align to TRBD2. J gave up 6 bases and V 8 bases, and 6 bases lay outside the gene matches. Germline CDR1 MGHRA, CDR2 YSYEKL. CDR3 length: 14 residues.

The chain links TRBV6-2 or TRBV6-3 to TRBJ2-3, with 9 bases lining up with TRBD2. CDR3 length equals 19 residues. V lost 0 bases to trimming and J lost 3 bases; unmatched junction nucleotides: 13. Germline lookup yields CDR1 MNHEY and CDR2 SVGEGT. CDR3 sequence reads: CASSYSKGVSGSWTDTQYF. The CDR3 DNA sequence: TGTGCCAGCAGTTACTCGAAAGGTGTTAGCGGGAGTTGGACAGATACGCAGTATTTT.

There are many counts of this clonotype. The chain recombines TRBV7-6 with TRBJ1-1; D unresolved. V gave up 4 bases and J gave up 2 bases, with 11 bases separating them. This CDR3 is built from 14 residues. Germline V gene data show CDR1 as SGHVS and CDR2 as FNYEAQ. This CDR3 reads CASSSSYRNTEAFF. In DNA form, the CDR3 reads TGTGCCAGCAGCTCATCCTATAGAAACACTGAAGCTTTCTTT.

The chain uses TRBV5-1 and TRBJ1-3; TRBD1 might be the D (6 bases). Germline values: CDR1 SGHRS, CDR2 YFSETQ. V shed 0 bases and J shed 6 bases, with 13 bases lying between them. The CDR3 contains 15 residues. The DNA of the CDR3 is TGCGCCAGCAGCTTGGTAGCAGGGGTAGAAAACACCATATATTTT. Protein: CASSLVAGVENTIYF.

This clonotype was observed a handful of times. The genes are TRBV29-1 and TRBJ1-1; TRBD1 matches at 7 bases. The V gene end was trimmed by 5 bases and the J gene end by 4 bases; junction bases not matched to a gene: 7. This CDR3 has 13 amino acids. Germline CDR1 is SQVTM and CDR2 is ANQGSEA. The CDR3 region is CSVLDRVSTEAFF. The CDR3, as DNA: TGCAGCGTTTTAGACAGGGTGAGCACTGAAGCTTTCTTT.

This clonotype was detected ten times or more. J is TRBJ1-2 and V is TRBV3-1; 10 bases line up with TRBD1. Looked up from germline, CDR1 is LGHDT and CDR2 is YNNKEL (reference sequence). V shed 1 base, J shed 7 bases, and the junction held 6 bases outside the gene matches. CDR3 length: 15 amino acids. Here the CDR3 reads CASSQGFRDRGGYTF. The DNA for the CDR3 is TGTGCCAGCAGCCAAGGCTTTCGGGACAGGGGTGGCTACACCTTC.

This clonotype was found a few times. The rearrangement joins TRBV6-2 or TRBV6-3 to TRBJ1-6; possible D gene TRBD1, 5 bases. Germline CDR1 is MNHEY and CDR2 is SVGEGT. The CDR3 covers 15 residues. The ends were cut back, 7 bases at V and 10 bases at J, with 20 bases in the middle. The CDR3 here is CASTSPGREGSPLHF. CDR3 bases: TGTGCCAGCACCTCCCCCGGCAGGGAAGGATCACCCCTCCACTTT.

This rearrangement joins TRBV6-5 to TRBJ1-1; tentative D call: TRBD1 (5 bases). V was cut by 0 bases and J by 3 bases, with 14 bases left in between. The CDR3 is made up of 16 amino acids. CDR1 is MNHEY and CDR2 is SVGAGI in the germline V gene. The CDR3 region has the DNA TGTGCCAGCAGTTACTCGAGTCGGGGGGTAGACACTGAAGCTTTCTTT. Its translation: CASSYSSRGVDTEAFF.

The rearrangement uses TRBV7-2 and TRBJ2-7; 14 bases align to TRBD2. Per germline, CDR1 SGHTA and CDR2 FQGNSA. The length of the CDR3 is 16 residues. V lost 5 bases, J lost 6 bases, and 9 bases stayed unmatched. In nucleotides, the CDR3 is TGTGCCAGCAGCACTCGGACTAGCGGGAGGCCTCTCGAGCAGTACTTC. Amino acids: CASSTRTSGRPLEQYF.

This rearrangement joins TRBV6-1 to TRBJ2-1, with unresolved D. V was clipped by 2 bases and J by 4 bases, with 3 bases between them. Germline-derived CDR1 and CDR2 are MNHNS and SASEGT. The CDR3 has 12 amino acids. The chain's CDR3 is CASSERYNEQFF. CDR3 in DNA: TGTGCCAGCAGTGAACGGTACAATGAGCAGTTCTTC.

This clonotype was observed at least ten times. The chain employs TRBV7-2 and TRBJ2-3; D is uncertain. The germline V gene has CDR1 SGHTA and CDR2 FQGNSA. With 1 base removed from V and 0 bases from J, the gap between germline ends came to 8 bases. This CDR3 is 15 amino acids long. The CDR3 DNA reads TGTGCCAGCAGCTTAGTTAAGGGTAGCACAGATACGCAGTATTTT. As protein: CASSLVKGSTDTQYF.

This clonotype has a count of ten or more. The chain employs TRBV6-2 or TRBV6-3 and TRBJ2-7; TRBD1 matches 9 bases. Trimming removed 4 bases from V and 6 bases from J; junction bases left unmatched: 4. The germline CDR1 and CDR2 sequences are MNHEY and SVGEGT. The CDR3 is 13 residues long. CDR3 DNA: TGTGCCAGCAGTTGGGGGACAGGGTTCGAGCAGTACTTC. Residues: CASSWGTGFEQYF.

This clonotype was observed a few times. The chain joins TRBV4-3 to TRBJ1-4; D unclear. The V gene's germline CDR1 is LGHNA and CDR2 YSLEER. With 0 bases removed from V and 7 bases from J, the gap between germline ends came to 9 bases. The CDR3 loop spans 14 amino acids. CDR3: CASSQDIQSEKLFF. In DNA form, the CDR3 reads TGCGCCAGCAGCCAAGATATTCAGAGTGAAAAACTGTTTTTT.

In regard to this clonotype: A clone one base away is much larger, so this may be a read error. CDR3 loop: CASSFTGTPNTGELFF. The DNA for the CDR3 is TGTGCCAGCAGCTTTACGGGGACCCCGAACACCGGGGAGCTGTTTTTT. V and J are TRBV2 and TRBJ2-2; D may match TRBD1 or TRBD2 (5 bases each). CDR1 and CDR2 from the germline V gene are SNHLY and FYNNEI. With 6 bases removed from V and 0 bases from J, the gap between germline ends came to 14 bases. CDR3 size: 16 residues.

This clonotype was counted at least ten times. This chain joins TRBV6-1 and TRBJ1-5; D is ambiguous. The CDR3 contains 16 residues. In germline, CDR1 is MNHNS, CDR2 SASEGT. V lost 6 bases and J lost 2, with 17 bases in between. The CDR3 DNA reads as TGTGCCAGCAGCGGATTTGCGGGCAGCCGCAATCAGCCCCAGCATTTT. This gives the protein CASSGFAGSRNQPQHF.

There are many counts of this clonotype. The V and J genes are TRBV5-4 and TRBJ2-7; 8 bases are a match to TRBD2. The CDR3 is 14 residues long. V shed 3 bases, J shed 4 bases, and the junction held 6 bases outside the gene matches. Germline V lookup: CDR1 SGHNT, CDR2 YYREEE (reference sequence). The chain's CDR3 is CASSSPGTSYEQYF. In nucleotides, the CDR3 is TGTGCCAGCAGCTCCCCCGGGACTAGTTACGAGCAGTACTTC.

There are many counts of this clonotype. The chain recombines TRBV18 with TRBJ2-7; a possible D gene is TRBD1 (5 bases). Germline loops: CDR1 KGHSH, CDR2 LQKENI. Trimming cost V 2 bases and J 5 bases, with 22 bases left between them. CDR3 length equals 17 residues. The DNA of the CDR3 is TGTGCCAGCTCACCAAGGGGAAGCAGTAAAACCCCCCACGAGCAGTACTTC. The encoded protein is CASSPRGSSKTPHEQYF. The variable domain in full, with the rest retrieved from reference TRBV18 and TRBJ2-7, is NAGVMQNPRHLVRRRGQEARLRCSPMKGHSHVYWYRQLPEEGLKFMVYLQKENIIDESGMPKERFSAEFPKEGPSILRIQQVVRGDSAAYFCASSPRGSSKTPHEQYFGPGTRLTVT.

This clonotype was observed at least ten times. J is TRBJ1-1 and V is TRBV2; D is undetermined. The V end was cut by 6 bases, the J end by 1 base, with 6 bases between. This CDR3 is built from 12 residues. CDR1 is SNHLY and CDR2 is FYNNEI in the germline V gene. The CDR3, as DNA: TGTGCCAGCAGAGGAGAGAACACTGAAGCTTTCTTT. Translating it yields CASRGENTEAFF.

This clonotype showed up many times. CDR3 amino acids: CASSLSRTGGTGELFF. The CDR3 nucleotides are TGTGCCAGCAGTTTATCGAGGACAGGGGGCACCGGGGAGCTGTTTTTT. The chain joins TRBV27 to TRBJ2-2; 10 bases map to TRBD1. V was clipped by 0 bases and J by 4 bases; unmatched bases: 2. The germline V gene encodes CDR1 MNHEY and CDR2 SMNVEV (reference sequence). This CDR3 contains 16 residues.

This clonotype was recorded many times. The chain employs TRBV5-1 and TRBJ1-2; TRBD1 agrees at 9 bases. This CDR3 is 15 amino acids long. The germline V gene has CDR1 SGHRS and CDR2 YFSETQ. The junction had 4 bases not matched to a gene; V was cut back by 0 bases and J by 4 bases. This CDR3 is CASSLDRGPFYGYTF. CDR3 coding DNA: TGCGCCAGCAGCTTGGACAGGGGGCCTTTCTATGGCTACACCTTC.